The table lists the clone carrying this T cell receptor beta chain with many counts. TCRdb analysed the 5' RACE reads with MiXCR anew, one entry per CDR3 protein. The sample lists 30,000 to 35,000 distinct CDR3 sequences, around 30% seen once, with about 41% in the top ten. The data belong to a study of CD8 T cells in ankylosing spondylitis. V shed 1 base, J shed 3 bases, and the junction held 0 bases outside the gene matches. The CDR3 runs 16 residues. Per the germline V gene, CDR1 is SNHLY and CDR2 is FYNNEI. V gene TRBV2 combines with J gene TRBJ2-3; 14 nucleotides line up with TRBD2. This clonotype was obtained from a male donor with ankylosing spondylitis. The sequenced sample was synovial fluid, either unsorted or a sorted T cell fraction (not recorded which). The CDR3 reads CASSEGTSGRTDTQYF. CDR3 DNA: TGTGCCAGCAGTGAAGGGACTAGCGGGAGGACAGATACGCAGTATTTT.